The T cell receptor beta chain under discussion was sequenced for a study of blood T cell repertoires in COVID-19. Study-level information: Specimens from acute and convalescent COVID-19 originated in the United States, Italy and Spain. The cDNA or gDNA used as material had been derived from T cells, B-cell-depleted T cells, or PBMCs.

The authors' processing: Quantification of nucleated cells was approximated via reference gene primer amplification. TCRdb's table, derived via immunoSEQ multiplex PCR, lists solely in-frame clones and lacks some. D and trimming come from the DNA, and the V and J calls and clone size come from that table. Of 200,000 or so clones in the sample, 88% are singletons; the top ten hold around 2.3%. This CDR3 is 15 amino acids long. V was clipped by 5 bases and J by 0 bases; unmatched bases: 6. Germline V lookup: CDR1 SEHNR, CDR2 FQNEAQ (reference sequence). The chain has TRBV7-9 and TRBJ1-2; 7 positions agree with TRBD1. This TCR was sampled from a man between 65 and 80 years old with active or convalescent COVID-19. Specimen: peripheral blood. CDR3 in DNA: TGTGCCAGCAGCCAAGACAGGGCCACTAACTATGGCTACACCTTC. It is translated as CASSQDRATNYGYTF.